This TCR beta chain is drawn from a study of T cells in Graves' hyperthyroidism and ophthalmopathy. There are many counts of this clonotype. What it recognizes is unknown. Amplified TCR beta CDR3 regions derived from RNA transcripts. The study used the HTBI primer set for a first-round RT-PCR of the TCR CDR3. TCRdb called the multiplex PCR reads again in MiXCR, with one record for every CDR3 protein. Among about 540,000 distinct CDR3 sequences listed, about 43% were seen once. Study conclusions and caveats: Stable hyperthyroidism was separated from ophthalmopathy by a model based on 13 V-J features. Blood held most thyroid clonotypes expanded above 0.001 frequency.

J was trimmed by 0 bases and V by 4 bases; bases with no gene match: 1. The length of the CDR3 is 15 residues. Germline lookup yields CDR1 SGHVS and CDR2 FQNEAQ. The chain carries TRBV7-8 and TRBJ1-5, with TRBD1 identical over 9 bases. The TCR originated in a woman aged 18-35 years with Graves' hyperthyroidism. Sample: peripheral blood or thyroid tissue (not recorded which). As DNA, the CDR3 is TGTGCCAGCAGCTGGGACAGGGTTAGCAATCAGCCCCAGCATTTT. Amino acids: CASSWDRVSNQPQHF.